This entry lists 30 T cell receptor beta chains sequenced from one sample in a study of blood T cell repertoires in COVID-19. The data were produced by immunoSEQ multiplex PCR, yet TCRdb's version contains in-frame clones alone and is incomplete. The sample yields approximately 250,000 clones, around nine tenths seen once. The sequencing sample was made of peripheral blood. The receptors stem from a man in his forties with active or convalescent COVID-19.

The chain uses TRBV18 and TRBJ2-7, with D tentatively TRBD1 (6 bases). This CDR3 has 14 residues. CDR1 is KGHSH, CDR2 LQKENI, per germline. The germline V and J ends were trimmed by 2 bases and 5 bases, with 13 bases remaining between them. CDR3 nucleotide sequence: TGTGCCAGCTCACCATCGACACAGGGCCACGAGCAGTACTTC. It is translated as CASSPSTQGHEQYF.

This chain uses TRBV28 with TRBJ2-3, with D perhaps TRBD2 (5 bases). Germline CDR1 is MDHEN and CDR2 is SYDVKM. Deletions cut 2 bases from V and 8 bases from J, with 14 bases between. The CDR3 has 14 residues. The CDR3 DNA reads TGTGCCAGCAGTTTAACAGCAGGACTGTCTACGCAGTATTTT. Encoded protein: CASSLTAGLSTQYF.

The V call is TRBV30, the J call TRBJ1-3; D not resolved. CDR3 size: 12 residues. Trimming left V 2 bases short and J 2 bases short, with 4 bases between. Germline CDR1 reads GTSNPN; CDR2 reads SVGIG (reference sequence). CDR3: CAWSRTGNTIYF. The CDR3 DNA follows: TGTGCCTGGAGTCGTACTGGAAACACCATATATTTT. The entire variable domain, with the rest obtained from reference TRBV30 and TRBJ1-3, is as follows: SQTIHQWPATLVQPVGSPLSLECTVEGTSNPNLYWYRQAAGRGLQLLFYSVGIGQISSEVPQNLSASRPQDRQFILSSKKLLLSDSGFYLCAWSRTGNTIYFGEGSWLTVV.

CDR3 sequence: CASSPIGNQPQHF. As DNA, the CDR3 is TGTGCCAGCAGCCCTATCGGGAACCAGCCCCAGCATTTT. The rearrangement joins TRBV28 to TRBJ1-5, with D unresolved. Trimming left V 6 bases short and J 7 bases short, with 13 bases between. The CDR3 extends over 13 amino acids. The germline V gene has CDR1 MDHEN and CDR2 SYDVKM.

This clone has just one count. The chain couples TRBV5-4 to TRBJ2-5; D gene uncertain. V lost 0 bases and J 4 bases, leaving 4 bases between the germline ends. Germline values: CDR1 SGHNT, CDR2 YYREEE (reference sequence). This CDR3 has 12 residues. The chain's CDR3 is CASSLARETQYF. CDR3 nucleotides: TGTGCCAGCAGCTTGGCCAGAGAGACCCAGTACTTC.

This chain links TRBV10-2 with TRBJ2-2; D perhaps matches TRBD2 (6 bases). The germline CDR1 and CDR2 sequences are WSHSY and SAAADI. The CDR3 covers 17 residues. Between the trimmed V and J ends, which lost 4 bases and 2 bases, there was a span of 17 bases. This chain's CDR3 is CASSVVGGGANTGELFF. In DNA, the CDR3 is TGCGCCAGCAGTGTTGTGGGAGGAGGGGCCAACACCGGGGAGCTGTTTTTT.

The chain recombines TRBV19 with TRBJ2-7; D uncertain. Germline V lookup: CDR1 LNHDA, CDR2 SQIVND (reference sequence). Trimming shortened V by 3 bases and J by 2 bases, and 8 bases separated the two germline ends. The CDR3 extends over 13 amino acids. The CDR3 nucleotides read TGTGCCAGTAGTATGGAGCGAACCTACGAGCAGTACTTC. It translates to CASSMERTYEQYF.

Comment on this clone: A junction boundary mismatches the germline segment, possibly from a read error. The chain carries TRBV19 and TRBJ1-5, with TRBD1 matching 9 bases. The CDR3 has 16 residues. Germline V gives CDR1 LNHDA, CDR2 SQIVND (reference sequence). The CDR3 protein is CASSTPGQGPNQPQHF. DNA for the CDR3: TGTGCCAGCAGTACTCCGGGACAGGGACCCAATCAGCCCCAGCATTTT. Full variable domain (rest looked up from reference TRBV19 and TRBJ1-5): DGGITQSPKYLFRKEGQNVTLSCEQNLNHDAMYWYRQDPGQGLRLIYYSQIVNDFQKGDIAEGYSVSREKKESFPLTVTSAQKNPTAFYLCASSTPGQGPNQPQHFGDGTRLSIL.

CDR3 DNA sequence: TGCGCCAGCAGCCCTACCCCCAATGAGCAGTTCTTC. Translating gives CASSPTPNEQFF. The chain couples TRBV4-1 to TRBJ2-1; no firm D call. The V and J ends lost 4 bases and 6 bases respectively, with 7 bases between them. The CDR3 runs 12 residues. CDR1 is MGHRA and CDR2 is YSYEKL in the germline V gene.

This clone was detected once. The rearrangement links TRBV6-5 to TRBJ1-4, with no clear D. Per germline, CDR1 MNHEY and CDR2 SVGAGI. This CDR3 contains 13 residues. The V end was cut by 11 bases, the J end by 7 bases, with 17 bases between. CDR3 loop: CAARRGSGEKLFF. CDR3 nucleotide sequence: TGTGCCGCCCGGCGGGGTTCGGGTGAAAAACTGTTTTTT.

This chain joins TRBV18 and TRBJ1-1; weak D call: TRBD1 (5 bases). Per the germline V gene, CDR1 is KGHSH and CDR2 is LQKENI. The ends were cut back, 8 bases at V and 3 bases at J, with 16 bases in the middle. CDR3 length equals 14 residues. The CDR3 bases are TGTGCCAGCACCCGTGGCGGGGCGGACACTGAAGCTTTCTTT. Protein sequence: CASTRGGADTEAFF.

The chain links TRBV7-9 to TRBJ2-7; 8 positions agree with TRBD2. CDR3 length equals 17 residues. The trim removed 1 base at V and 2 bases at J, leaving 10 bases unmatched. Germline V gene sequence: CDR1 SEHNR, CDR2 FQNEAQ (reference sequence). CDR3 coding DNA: TGTGCCAGCAGCTTAGAATCTCGGGGGGGCTCCCCCTACGAGCAGTACTTC. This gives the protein CASSLESRGGSPYEQYF.

The DNA of the CDR3 is TGTGCCAGCAGCTTAAAGGGGACAGGGTTGGGGACAGATACGCAGTATTTT. Translation: CASSLKGTGLGTDTQYF. The V and J genes are TRBV7-9 and TRBJ2-3; 9 nucleotides agree with TRBD1. The CDR3 loop spans 17 amino acids. V lost 2 bases to trimming and J lost 3 bases; unmatched junction nucleotides: 9. From germline, CDR1 is SEHNR and CDR2 FQNEAQ (reference sequence). Supplemented by reference TRBV7-9 and TRBJ2-3, the full variable domain reads DTGVSQNPRHKITKRGQNVTFRCDPISEHNRLYWYRQTLGQGPEFLTYFQNEAQLEKSRLLSDRFSAERPKGSFSTLEIQRTEQGDSAMYLCASSLKGTGLGTDTQYFGPGTRLTVL.

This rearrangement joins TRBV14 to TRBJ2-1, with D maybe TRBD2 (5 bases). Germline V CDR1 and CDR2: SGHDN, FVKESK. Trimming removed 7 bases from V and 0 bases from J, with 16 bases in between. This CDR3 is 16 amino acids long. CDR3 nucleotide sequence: TGTGCCAGCACCCTTGAGAGCGGAGGCTCCTACAATGAGCAGTTCTTC. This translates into CASTLESGGSYNEQFF.

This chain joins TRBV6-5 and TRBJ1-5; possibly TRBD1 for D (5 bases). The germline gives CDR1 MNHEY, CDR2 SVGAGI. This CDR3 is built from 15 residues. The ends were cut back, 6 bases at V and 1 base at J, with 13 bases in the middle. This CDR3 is CASSPRATSNQPQHF. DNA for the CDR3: TGTGCCAGCAGCCCCAGGGCTACGAGCAATCAGCCCCAGCATTTT.

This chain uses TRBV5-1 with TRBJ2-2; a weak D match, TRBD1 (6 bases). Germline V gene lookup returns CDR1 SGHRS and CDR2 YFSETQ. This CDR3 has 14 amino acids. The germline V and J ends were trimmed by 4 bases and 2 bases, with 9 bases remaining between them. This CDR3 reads CASSHGTNTGELFF. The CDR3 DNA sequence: TGCGCCAGCAGCCATGGGACAAACACCGGGGAGCTGTTTTTT. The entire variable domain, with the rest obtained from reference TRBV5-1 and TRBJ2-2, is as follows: KAGVTQTPRYLIKTRGQQVTLSCSPISGHRSVSWYQQTPGQGLQFLFEYFSETQRNKGNFPGRFSGRQFSNSRSEMNVSTLELGDSALYLCASSHGTNTGELFFGEGSRLTVL.

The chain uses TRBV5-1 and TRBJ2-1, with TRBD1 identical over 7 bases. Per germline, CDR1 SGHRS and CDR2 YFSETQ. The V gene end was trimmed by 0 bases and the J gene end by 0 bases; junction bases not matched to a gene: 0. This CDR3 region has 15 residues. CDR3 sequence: CASSLEGASYNEQFF. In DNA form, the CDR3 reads TGCGCCAGCAGCTTGGAGGGGGCCTCCTACAATGAGCAGTTCTTC.

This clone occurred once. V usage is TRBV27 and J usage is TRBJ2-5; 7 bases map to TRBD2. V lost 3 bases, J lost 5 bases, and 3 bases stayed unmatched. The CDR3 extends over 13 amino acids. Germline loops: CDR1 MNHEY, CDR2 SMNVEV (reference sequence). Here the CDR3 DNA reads TGTGCCAGCAGTTTTTCCGGGGGGGAGACCCAGTACTTC. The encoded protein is CASSFSGGETQYF.

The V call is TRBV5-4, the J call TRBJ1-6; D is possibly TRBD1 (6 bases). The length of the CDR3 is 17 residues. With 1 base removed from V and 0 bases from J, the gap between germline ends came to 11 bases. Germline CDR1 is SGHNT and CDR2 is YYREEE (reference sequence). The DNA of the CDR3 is TGTGCCAGCAGCTTGCAGGGAGGGGGCTCCTATAATTCACCCCTCCACTTT. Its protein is CASSLQGGGSYNSPLHF.

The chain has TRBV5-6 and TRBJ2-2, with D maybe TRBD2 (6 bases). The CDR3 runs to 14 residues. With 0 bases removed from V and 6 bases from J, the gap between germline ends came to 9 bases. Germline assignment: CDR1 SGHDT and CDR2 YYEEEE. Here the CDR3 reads CASSLAGGAGELFF. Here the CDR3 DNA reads TGTGCCAGCAGCTTGGCCGGGGGTGCCGGGGAGCTGTTTTTT. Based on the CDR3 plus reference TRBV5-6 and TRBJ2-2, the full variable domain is DAGVTQSPTHLIKTRGQQVTLRCSPKSGHDTVSWYQQALGQGPQFIFQYYEEEERQRGNFPDRFSGHQFPNYSSELNVNALLLGDSALYLCASSLAGGAGELFFGEGSRLTVL.

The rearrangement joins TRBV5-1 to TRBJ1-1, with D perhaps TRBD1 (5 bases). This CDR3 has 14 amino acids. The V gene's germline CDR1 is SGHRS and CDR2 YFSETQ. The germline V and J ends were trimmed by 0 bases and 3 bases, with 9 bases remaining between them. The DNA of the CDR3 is TGCGCCAGCAGCTTGGGGCAGGGCTACACTGAAGCTTTCTTT. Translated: CASSLGQGYTEAFF.

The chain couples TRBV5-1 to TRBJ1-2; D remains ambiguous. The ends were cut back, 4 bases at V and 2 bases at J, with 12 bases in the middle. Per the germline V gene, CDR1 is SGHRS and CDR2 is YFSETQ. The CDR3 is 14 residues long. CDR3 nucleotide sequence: TGCGCCAGCAGCCCGGAGGCACGGAACTATGGCTACACCTTC. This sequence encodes CASSPEARNYGYTF. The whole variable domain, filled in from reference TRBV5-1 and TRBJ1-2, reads KAGVTQTPRYLIKTRGQQVTLSCSPISGHRSVSWYQQTPGQGLQFLFEYFSETQRNKGNFPGRFSGRQFSNSRSEMNVSTLELGDSALYLCASSPEARNYGYTFGSGTRLTVV.

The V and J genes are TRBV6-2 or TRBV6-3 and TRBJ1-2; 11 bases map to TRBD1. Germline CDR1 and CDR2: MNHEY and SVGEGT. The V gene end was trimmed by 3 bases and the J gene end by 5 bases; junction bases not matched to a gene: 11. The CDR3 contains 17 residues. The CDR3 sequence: CASSYLPPGQGGYGYTF. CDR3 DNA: TGTGCCAGCAGTTATTTGCCCCCGGGACAGGGGGGGTATGGCTACACCTTC.

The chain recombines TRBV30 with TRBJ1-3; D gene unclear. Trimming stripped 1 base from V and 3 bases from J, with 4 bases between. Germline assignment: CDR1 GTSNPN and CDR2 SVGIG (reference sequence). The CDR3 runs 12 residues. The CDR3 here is CAWSAVGNTIYF. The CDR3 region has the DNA TGTGCCTGGAGTGCGGTTGGAAACACCATATATTTT.

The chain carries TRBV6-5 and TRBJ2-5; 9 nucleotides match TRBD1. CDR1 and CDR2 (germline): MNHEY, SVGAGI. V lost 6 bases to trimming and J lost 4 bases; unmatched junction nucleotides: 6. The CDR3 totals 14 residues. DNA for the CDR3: TGTGCCAGCAGATCCACAGGGGGCTTAGAGACCCAGTACTTC. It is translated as CASRSTGGLETQYF.

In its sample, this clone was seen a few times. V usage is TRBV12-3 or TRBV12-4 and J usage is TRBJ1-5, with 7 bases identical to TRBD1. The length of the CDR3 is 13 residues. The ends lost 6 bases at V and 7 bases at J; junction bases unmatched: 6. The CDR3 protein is CASSTTGLQPQHF. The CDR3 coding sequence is TGTGCCAGCAGCACGACAGGGCTGCAGCCCCAGCATTTT.

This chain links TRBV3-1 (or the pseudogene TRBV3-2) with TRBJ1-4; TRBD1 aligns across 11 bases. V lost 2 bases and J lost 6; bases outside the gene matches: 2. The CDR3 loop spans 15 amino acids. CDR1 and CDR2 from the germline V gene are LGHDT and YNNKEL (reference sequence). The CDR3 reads CASSQWDRGDEKLFF. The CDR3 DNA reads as TGTGCCAGCAGCCAATGGGACAGGGGGGATGAAAAACTGTTTTTT.

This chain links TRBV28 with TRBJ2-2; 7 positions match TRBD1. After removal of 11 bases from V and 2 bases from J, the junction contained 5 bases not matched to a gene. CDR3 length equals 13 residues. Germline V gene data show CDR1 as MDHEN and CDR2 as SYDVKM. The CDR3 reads CARRDRNTGELFF. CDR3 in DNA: TGTGCCCGAAGGGACAGAAACACCGGGGAGCTGTTTTTT.

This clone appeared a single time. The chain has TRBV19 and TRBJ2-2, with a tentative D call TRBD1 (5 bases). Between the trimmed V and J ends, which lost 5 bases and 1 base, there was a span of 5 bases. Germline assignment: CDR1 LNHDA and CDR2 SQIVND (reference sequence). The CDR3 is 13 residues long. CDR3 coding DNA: TGTGCCAGTAGTGGACAGAACACCGGGGAGCTGTTTTTT. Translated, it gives CASSGQNTGELFF.

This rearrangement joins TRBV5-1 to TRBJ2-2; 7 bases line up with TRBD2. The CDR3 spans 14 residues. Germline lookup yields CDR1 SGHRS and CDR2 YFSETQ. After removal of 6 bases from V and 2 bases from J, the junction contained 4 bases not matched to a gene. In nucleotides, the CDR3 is TGCGCCAGCACCCCGGGACTAAACACCGGGGAGCTGTTTTTT. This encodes CASTPGLNTGELFF.